A single sample is the source of the 23 T cell receptor beta chains below, sequenced in a study of tumor and adjacent non-tumor tissue in lung cancer. RNA was extracted from bulk tissue without any cell sorting. A modified ARM-PCR protocol with three rounds of nested PCR amplified TCRbeta. A single record per CDR3 protein comes from TCRdb applying MiXCR to the multiplex PCR reads. The sample lists 220,000 or so distinct CDR3 sequences, around 71% occurring once. The source material was lung tumor tissue. These receptors were collected from a man in his sixties with non-small cell lung cancer.

The table lists this clonotype with many counts. The gene calls are TRBV6-1 and TRBJ1-2, with D perhaps matching TRBD1 (6 bases). The germline V gene has CDR1 MNHNS and CDR2 SASEGT. The CDR3 consists of 12 residues. V was cut by 6 bases and J by 5 bases, with 10 bases left in between. The CDR3 here is CASRTQGYGYTF. CDR3 coding DNA: TGTGCCAGCAGAACTCAGGGGTATGGCTACACCTTC.

This clonotype has a count of ten or more. The chain links TRBV6-1 to TRBJ2-7, with 7 nucleotides matching TRBD1. CDR3 length equals 14 residues. The J segment lost 8 bases and the V segment lost 8 bases, leaving 15 bases of the junction unmatched. Germline V lookup: CDR1 MNHNS, CDR2 SASEGT. The DNA of the CDR3 is TGTGCCAGCGCGGCCCAGACAGGGATGCATCAGCAGTACTTC. Translating gives CASAAQTGMHQQYF.

The gene calls are TRBV12-3 or TRBV12-4 and TRBJ2-7; no clear D. CDR3 length: 14 amino acids. V was clipped by 8 bases and J by 3 bases, with 17 bases between them. CDR3 loop: CASAAAERSYEQYF. CDR3 DNA: TGTGCCAGCGCCGCTGCCGAGCGTAGCTACGAGCAGTACTTC.

This clonotype was seen a handful of times. The chain combines TRBV28 with TRBJ2-3, with a tentative D call TRBD1 (5 bases). Per germline, CDR1 MDHEN and CDR2 SYDVKM. Trimming cost V 2 bases and J 2 bases, with 8 bases left between them. The CDR3 has 14 residues. DNA of the CDR3: TGTGCCAGCAGTTTACCCAGGGACACAGATACGCAGTATTTT. The encoded protein is CASSLPRDTDTQYF.

A note on this clonotype: The junction differs from germline at one of its ends, possibly a read error. CDR3 sequence (DNA): TGTGCCTGCAGCTTGGAAGGGGGGGCGGTTTATAATGAGCAGTTCTTC. Its protein is CACSLEGGAVYNEQFF. The rearrangement uses TRBV5-8 and TRBJ2-1, with D tentatively TRBD2 (7 bases). Germline values: CDR1 SGHTS, CDR2 YDEGEE. This CDR3 spans 16 amino acids.

A few counts support this clonotype. A read error may be the cause here, since a much bigger clone is one base away. The V call is TRBV5-1, the J call TRBJ1-2; no reliable D call. Germline V gene lookup returns CDR1 SGHRS and CDR2 YFSETQ. V lost 0 bases, J lost 7 bases, and 7 bases lay in between. This CDR3 is built from 12 residues. In DNA form, the CDR3 reads TGCGCCAGCAGCTTGGAGGGAAGTGGCTACACCTTC. Translation gives CASSLEGSGYTF. The full variable domain, its missing parts supplied by reference TRBV5-1 and TRBJ1-2, is KAGVTQTPRYLIKTRGQQVTLSCSPISGHRSVSWYQQTPGQGLQFLFEYFSETQRNKGNFPGRFSGRQFSNSRSEMNVSTLELGDSALYLCASSLEGSGYTFGSGTRLTVV.

This chain connects TRBV7-9 to TRBJ1-5, with unresolved D. The CDR3 sequence is 13 residues long. Germline loops: CDR1 SEHNR, CDR2 FQNEAQ (reference sequence). The ends were cut back, 5 bases at V and 7 bases at J, with 12 bases in the middle. CDR3 bases: TGTGCCAGCAGCCAAACTAGGTCACAGCCCCAGCATTTT. Translation gives CASSQTRSQPQHF.

This clonotype came up many times. The chain is built from TRBV5-6 and TRBJ2-5; maybe TRBD2 (7 bases). The V gene lost 1 base and the J gene lost 4 bases, with 8 bases spanning the gap. The germline V gene has CDR1 SGHDT and CDR2 YYEEEE. CDR3 length: 13 amino acids. CDR3 sequence reads: CASSLRGGETQYF. Written as DNA, the CDR3 is TGTGCCAGCAGCTTGAGGGGGGGAGAGACCCAGTACTTC. The full variable domain, in which reference TRBV5-6 and TRBJ2-5 provide the parts outside the CDR3, is DAGVTQSPTHLIKTRGQQVTLRCSPKSGHDTVSWYQQALGQGPQFIFQYYEEEERQRGNFPDRFSGHQFPNYSSELNVNALLLGDSALYLCASSLRGGETQYFGPGTRLLVL.

About this clonotype: A much more abundant neighbour one base away suggests this may be a read error. The gene calls are TRBV5-5 and TRBJ2-7; D unclear. The CDR3 contains 15 residues. Germline-derived CDR1 and CDR2 are SGHKS and YYEKEE (reference sequence). CDR3 coding DNA: TGTGCCATCAGCTTGGCGAGGCGGAGCTCCTACGAGCAGTACTTC. Encoded protein: CAISLARRSSYEQYF.

On this clonotype: Given a much more abundant clone one base away, this may be a read error. The chain is built from TRBV4-3 and TRBJ1-1; D might be TRBD1 (5 bases). The CDR3 is made up of 15 amino acids. In germline, CDR1 is LGHNA, CDR2 YSLEER. The CDR3: CAISQAGRLNTEAFF. The CDR3 nucleotides read TGCGCCATCAGCCAGGCGGGACGGCTGAACACTGAAGCTTTCTTT.

This clonotype was seen at least ten times. The CDR3 here is CASSQDGGRNQPQHF. For the CDR3, the DNA is TGCGCCAGCAGCCAAGATGGGGGGAGGAATCAGCCCCAGCATTTT. The rearrangement uses TRBV4-3 and TRBJ1-5; D might be TRBD1 (5 bases). Germline V gene sequence: CDR1 LGHNA, CDR2 YSLEER. There are 15 residues in the CDR3. The V and J ends lost 0 bases and 4 bases respectively, with 10 bases between them.

The J gene is TRBJ2-2, the V gene TRBV6-2 or TRBV6-3, with 14 bases identical to TRBD2. Germline loops: CDR1 MNHEY, CDR2 SVGEGT. The trim removed 8 bases at V and 6 bases at J, leaving 5 bases unmatched. The CDR3 extends over 15 amino acids. CDR3 region: CASRPTSGGAGELFF. CDR3 DNA sequence: TGTGCCAGCCGACCGACTAGCGGGGGGGCCGGGGAGCTGTTTTTT.

This clonotype appeared a few times. The chain combines TRBV6-2 or TRBV6-3 with TRBJ2-1; no firm D call. V was clipped by 6 bases and J by 2 bases, with 17 bases between them. Germline values: CDR1 MNHEY, CDR2 SVGEGT. The CDR3 has 16 amino acids. The chain's CDR3 is CASSPHYDGPYNEQFF. The CDR3 DNA reads as TGTGCCAGCAGCCCCCACTATGACGGGCCCTACAATGAGCAGTTCTTC.

Regarding this clonotype: Compared with germline, one end of the junction differs, possibly owing to a read error. The V gene is TRBV12-3 or TRBV12-4, the J gene TRBJ2-5, with TRBD2 identical over 9 bases. The CDR3 is made up of 17 amino acids. The CDR3 DNA reads as TGTTCCAGCAGTTCGCTAGCGGGACCATGGTACCAAGGGACCCAGTACTTC. Its protein product is CSSSSLAGPWYQGTQYF.

A few counts support this clonotype. A much larger clone sits a single nucleotide away, making a read error possible. This chain connects TRBV29-1 to TRBJ2-7, with D unclear. V was clipped by 5 bases and J by 2 bases, with 10 bases between them. Germline assignment: CDR1 SQVTM and CDR2 ANQGSEA. CDR3 length: 12 residues. CDR3: CSVCDPTYEQYF. In DNA form, the CDR3 reads TGCAGCGTTTGCGACCCCACCTACGAGCAGTACTTC.

This clonotype has a single count. One end of the junction is discordant with germline, which a read error may explain. J is TRBJ1-2 and V is TRBV6-2 or TRBV6-3; tentative D call: TRBD1 (5 bases). Germline V gene lookup returns CDR1 MNHEY and CDR2 SVGEGT. This CDR3 region has 14 residues. The CDR3 nucleotides read TGTGCCAGCAGTACGTGGACGGGGGACTATGGCTACGCCTTC. This translates into CASSTWTGDYGYAF.

About this clonotype itself: The junction departs from germline at one end; a sequencing error may be responsible. The chain carries TRBV11-1 and TRBJ2-3, with 8 bases aligning to TRBD2. The CDR3 is made up of 15 amino acids. Germline V lookup: CDR1 SGHAT, CDR2 FQDESV (reference sequence). CDR3 loop: CASSFTAGATDTQYF. CDR3 DNA: TGTGCCAGTAGCTTCACAGCGGGGGCCACAGATACGCAGTATTTT.

Turning to this clonotype: An end of the junction differs from the germline gene, which may be a read error. The rearrangement uses TRBV12-3 or TRBV12-4 and TRBJ2-5; maybe TRBD2 (5 bases). This CDR3 has 13 residues. CDR3: CASNPVTWETQYF. The CDR3 DNA sequence: TGTGCCAGCAATCCTGTGACCTGGGAGACTCAGTACTTC.

To note about this clonotype: A junction boundary mismatches the germline segment, possibly from a read error. This rearrangement joins TRBV20-1 to TRBJ2-2; 7 bases align to TRBD2. This CDR3 has 18 residues. The germline V gene encodes CDR1 DFQATT and CDR2 SNEGSKA (reference sequence). The CDR3 DNA reads TGCAGTACTAGTTCTATTTGGGGAGGGGTTGCGAACACCGGGGAGCTGTTTTTT. This encodes CSTSSIWGGVANTGELFF.

Note on this clonotype: A much larger clone differs from this one at a single base, so this may be a read error. The genes are TRBV20-1 and TRBJ2-5; D is undetermined. The CDR3 totals 13 residues. V was pared by 3 bases and J by 3 bases, with 11 bases between. Germline CDR1 is DFQATT and CDR2 is SNEGSKA (reference sequence). The CDR3 reads CSARARQEETQYF. The CDR3 bases are TGCAGTGCTAGGGCTAGACAAGAAGAGACCCAGTACTTC.

The rearrangement joins TRBV6-2 or TRBV6-3 to TRBJ2-7; D is possibly TRBD2 (6 bases). Trimming removed 6 bases at V and 1 base at J, with 16 bases between. Germline V gives CDR1 MNHEY, CDR2 SVGEGT. The CDR3 totals 15 residues. The CDR3 bases are TGTGCCAGCAGGACTCCAGGGAGGATGTCCTACGAGCAGTACTTC. It translates to CASRTPGRMSYEQYF.

Worth noting for this clonotype: One junction end does not reproduce the germline sequence, and a read error may be involved. V and J are TRBV20-1 and TRBJ2-7, with a tentative D call TRBD2 (5 bases). This CDR3 comprises 14 residues. The germline V gene has CDR1 DFQATT and CDR2 SNEGSKA (reference sequence). The CDR3 loop is CNALTGGFSYEQYF. CDR3 DNA: TGCAATGCTTTGACTGGCGGGTTCTCCTACGAGCAGTACTTC.

A note on this clonotype: The junction departs from germline at one end; a sequencing error may be responsible. The rearrangement uses TRBV6-5 and TRBJ2-1; 9 positions agree with TRBD2. The CDR3 sequence is 22 residues long. The germline CDR1 and CDR2 sequences are MNHEY and SVGAGI. DNA for the CDR3: TGTGCCAGCAGTTACCCCCCCACGGACAGACGCCATAGCGGGAGCTTTTACAGTGAGCAGTTCTTC. It is translated as CASSYPPTDRRHSGSFYSEQFF.